The next 24 T cell receptor beta chains were all read from a single sample in a study of blood T cell repertoires in COVID-19. Method: immunoSEQ multiplex PCR; TCRdb's copy keeps in-frame clones and lacks some. The sample holds approximately 110,000 clones; more than 80% are singletons and the top ten take 1.1%. Sequencing was carried out using peripheral blood. These receptor sequences come from a human donor in a cohort sampled during active COVID-19.

The chain links TRBV5-1 to TRBJ2-4; 8 positions match TRBD2. Germline CDR1 SGHRS, CDR2 YFSETQ. V lost 7 bases and J lost 1; bases outside the gene matches: 7. This CDR3 spans 15 amino acids. CDR3 sequence reads: CASQSGGPAKNIQYF. The CDR3 nucleotides are TGCGCCAGCCAGTCGGGAGGGCCGGCCAAAAACATTCAGTACTTC.

The V and J genes are TRBV18 and TRBJ2-7; 9 nucleotides agree with TRBD1. The CDR3 is made up of 14 amino acids. Germline loops: CDR1 KGHSH, CDR2 LQKENI. With 4 bases clipped from V and 3 bases from J, the junction kept 4 bases outside the gene matches. CDR3 sequence reads: CASSRRQGDYEQYF. In nucleotides, the CDR3 is TGTGCCAGCTCACGCCGACAGGGGGACTACGAGCAGTACTTC.

The chain recombines TRBV5-6 with TRBJ2-7; 7 bases are shared with TRBD2. Germline-derived CDR1 and CDR2 are SGHDT and YYEEEE. The CDR3 has 15 amino acids. V gave up 2 bases and J gave up 5 bases; unmatched junction bases: 10. The CDR3 spells CASSLGGRASHEQYF. CDR3 DNA sequence: TGTGCCAGCAGCTTAGGAGGGAGGGCGTCGCACGAGCAGTACTTC.

CDR3 nucleotide sequence: TGTGCCAGCAGCTTAATCGCGGGAGCGCGCACAGATACGCAGTATTTT. It encodes CASSLIAGARTDTQYF. This chain links TRBV7-2 with TRBJ2-3; 7 bases match TRBD2. V was clipped by 2 bases and J by 1 base; unmatched bases: 6. In germline, CDR1 is SGHTA, CDR2 FQGNSA. The CDR3 spans 16 residues.

The rearrangement links TRBV6-2 or TRBV6-3 to TRBJ1-6; the match to TRBD1 covers 9 bases. The germline gives CDR1 MNHEY, CDR2 SVGEGT. After removal of 5 bases from V and 7 bases from J, the junction contained 6 bases not matched to a gene. The CDR3 extends over 15 amino acids. In DNA form, the CDR3 reads TGTGCCAGCAGTCCGACCGGGACAGGGAATTCACCCCTCCACTTT. Its protein product is CASSPTGTGNSPLHF.

The chain has TRBV28 and TRBJ1-5; 7 bases fit TRBD1. With 1 base clipped from V and 1 base from J, the junction kept 4 bases outside the gene matches. The CDR3 is 16 amino acids. Germline-derived CDR1 and CDR2 are MDHEN and SYDVKM. The CDR3 nucleotides read TGTGCCAGCAGTTTATTCCCAGGGGGAAGCAATCAGCCCCAGCATTTT. This encodes CASSLFPGGSNQPQHF.

The V and J genes are TRBV3-1 (or the pseudogene TRBV3-2) and TRBJ2-6; perhaps TRBD1 as D (5 bases). The CDR3 sequence is 15 residues long. CDR1 is LGHDT, CDR2 YNNKEL, per germline (reference sequence). V was trimmed by 4 bases and J by 0 bases, leaving 7 bases between them. Here the CDR3 reads CASSRQFSGANVLTF. CDR3 sequence (DNA): TGTGCCAGCAGCCGACAGTTCTCTGGGGCCAACGTCCTGACTTTC.

The chain has TRBV28 and TRBJ1-4; TRBD1 aligns across 12 bases. The V gene's germline CDR1 is MDHEN and CDR2 SYDVKM. The V gene end was trimmed by 3 bases and the J gene end by 13 bases; junction bases not matched to a gene: 9. This CDR3 comprises 15 residues. DNA of the CDR3: TGTGCCAGCAGTTTGGAGGGACAGGGGGCGGGAGGACTGTTTTTT. Its protein product is CASSLEGQGAGGLFF.

The V call is TRBV5-4, the J call TRBJ1-2, with TRBD1 matching over 8 bases. Germline V lookup: CDR1 SGHNT, CDR2 YYREEE (reference sequence). J gave up 6 bases and V 0 bases, and 16 bases lay outside the gene matches. The CDR3 runs 18 residues. The DNA for the CDR3 is TGTGCCAGCAGCTTGGAGATGCGAAGTGACAGGGGATTCCATGGCTACACCTTC. It specifies CASSLEMRSDRGFHGYTF.

The chain recombines TRBV7-6 with TRBJ2-3; D is perhaps TRBD2 (5 bases). The ends were cut back, 0 bases at V and 0 bases at J, with 10 bases in the middle. The CDR3 is 16 residues long. Germline lookup yields CDR1 SGHVS and CDR2 FNYEAQ. The CDR3 bases are TGTGCCAGCAGCTTAGCCCCCGAGCGGAGCACAGATACGCAGTATTTT. The encoded protein is CASSLAPERSTDTQYF.

This clone was found once. J is TRBJ2-7 and V is TRBV5-4, with TRBD2 identical over 7 bases. The germline V gene has CDR1 SGHNT and CDR2 YYREEE (reference sequence). The J segment lost 3 bases and the V segment lost 2 bases, leaving 8 bases of the junction unmatched. The CDR3 loop spans 15 amino acids. CDR3 DNA: TGTGCCAGCAGCTTTCACAATAGCGGGCTCTACGAGCAGTACTTC. Protein product: CASSFHNSGLYEQYF.

In DNA form, the CDR3 reads TGTGCCAGCAGCCAAAGACGGACTACTATGGGGGACACCTTC. This sequence encodes CASSQRRTTMGDTF. V and J are TRBV7-9 and TRBJ1-2; D is perhaps TRBD1 (5 bases). The CDR3 extends over 14 amino acids. Trimming removed 5 bases from V and 12 bases from J, with 22 bases in between. Germline assignment: CDR1 SEHNR and CDR2 FQNEAQ (reference sequence).

The V and J genes are TRBV3-1 (or the pseudogene TRBV3-2) and TRBJ1-5; D is uncertain. V was pared by 8 bases and J by 2 bases, with 10 bases between. This CDR3 has 13 amino acids. Germline V gives CDR1 LGHDT, CDR2 YNNKEL (reference sequence). Here the CDR3 reads CASSGRGNQPQHF. The CDR3 DNA reads TGTGCCAGCTCGGGTAGAGGCAATCAGCCCCAGCATTTT.

The chain recombines TRBV19 with TRBJ1-2; perhaps TRBD1 as D (6 bases). The CDR3 consists of 17 residues. Per the germline V gene, CDR1 is LNHDA and CDR2 is SQIVND (reference sequence). V was trimmed by 0 bases and J by 0 bases, leaving 14 bases between them. The CDR3 loop is CASSIDSGDWANYGYTF. CDR3 nucleotides: TGTGCCAGTAGTATAGATTCAGGGGATTGGGCTAACTATGGCTACACCTTC.

The chain carries TRBV4-1 and TRBJ2-3, with 9 bases aligning to TRBD2. Looked up from germline, CDR1 is MGHRA and CDR2 is YSYEKL. J lost 4 bases, V lost 0 bases, and 2 bases had no gene match. This CDR3 spans 15 amino acids. DNA for the CDR3: TGCGCCAGCAGCCAAGACCTAGCGGGGTCAGATACGCAGTATTTT. Its protein is CASSQDLAGSDTQYF.

The chain carries TRBV7-6 and TRBJ2-1, with 12 bases fitting TRBD2. From germline, CDR1 is SGHVS and CDR2 FNYEAQ. V gave up 2 bases and J gave up 12 bases; unmatched junction bases: 2. This CDR3 comprises 13 residues. For the CDR3, the DNA is TGTGCCAGCAGCTTACAACTAGCGGGGGGGCAGTTCTTC. Translated: CASSLQLAGGQFF.

The chain has TRBV5-1 and TRBJ1-1; tentative D call: TRBD1 (5 bases). The CDR3 is made up of 14 amino acids. The ends were cut back, 1 base at V and 8 bases at J, with 15 bases in the middle. Germline V gives CDR1 SGHRS, CDR2 YFSETQ. The CDR3 sequence: CASSLFDRQFEAFF. CDR3 coding DNA: TGCGCCAGCAGCTTGTTTGACAGACAGTTCGAAGCTTTCTTT.

Notes on this clone: One junction end disagrees with the germline gene, perhaps due to a read error. J is TRBJ2-5 and V is TRBV5-1; 13 positions agree with TRBD2. In germline, CDR1 is SGHRS, CDR2 YFSETQ. The CDR3 contains 18 residues. DNA for the CDR3: TGCGCCAGCACCTTGAGAAGTACTAGCGGGGGGGCTGAGGAGACCCAGTACTTC. Protein product: CASTLRSTSGGAEETQYF.

The rearrangement uses TRBV5-1 and TRBJ2-3; 8 bases map to TRBD2. Trimming removed 7 bases from V and 0 bases from J; junction bases left unmatched: 7. The CDR3 loop spans 15 amino acids. Germline V CDR1 and CDR2: SGHRS, YFSETQ. The CDR3 loop is CASGIGGGSTDTQYF. The CDR3 DNA reads TGCGCCAGCGGAATTGGCGGGGGGAGCACAGATACGCAGTATTTT.

Comment on this clone: The sample contains more than one DNA sequence encoding this CDR3. This chain uses TRBV7-9 with TRBJ2-3; 9 nucleotides align to TRBD1. J was trimmed by 0 bases and V by 10 bases; bases with no gene match: 5. The CDR3 is 14 amino acids. Germline values: CDR1 SEHNR, CDR2 FQNEAQ (reference sequence). As DNA, the CDR3 is TGTGCCACCTCCGGGACAGGGAGCACAGATACGCAGTATTTT. Translated, it gives CATSGTGSTDTQYF.

The rearrangement joins TRBV5-1 to TRBJ2-5; no firm D call. The length of the CDR3 is 11 residues. Germline V gene sequence: CDR1 SGHRS, CDR2 YFSETQ. Trimming removed 2 bases at V and 4 bases at J, with 3 bases between. The CDR3 region has the DNA TGCGCCAGCAGCTTCGGAGAGACCCAGTACTTC. Translated: CASSFGETQYF.

V gene TRBV28 combines with J gene TRBJ1-5; 9 positions agree with TRBD1. Per the germline V gene, CDR1 is MDHEN and CDR2 is SYDVKM. This CDR3 is 15 amino acids long. After removal of 6 bases from V and 5 bases from J, the junction contained 8 bases not matched to a gene. CDR3 sequence (DNA): TGTGCCAGCAGCCGGGACAGGGATTCCTATCAGCCCCAGCATTTT. It codes for CASSRDRDSYQPQHF.

This clone occurred once. V gene TRBV10-3 combines with J gene TRBJ2-1; 7 bases line up with TRBD2. Germline loops: CDR1 ENHRY, CDR2 SYGVKD. The J segment lost 2 bases and the V segment lost 7 bases, leaving 11 bases of the junction unmatched. The CDR3 runs 16 residues. The CDR3 protein is CAITQGDRGAYNEQFF. The CDR3 coding sequence is TGTGCCATCACGCAGGGTGACCGGGGGGCCTACAATGAGCAGTTCTTC.

The chain couples TRBV2 to TRBJ2-5; tentatively, D is TRBD1 (6 bases). CDR1 and CDR2 (germline): SNHLY, FYNNEI. CDR3 length equals 15 residues. Trimming removed 7 bases at V and 2 bases at J, with 17 bases between. CDR3 sequence: CASTEVGGEQETQYF. CDR3 DNA sequence: TGTGCCAGCACCGAGGTAGGGGGTGAACAAGAGACCCAGTACTTC.